The text below deals with one T cell receptor beta chain. These data originate in a study of shared clonotypes between healthy human individuals. Selected positively for CCR7 and CD45RO-negative, naive CD8 cells excluded terminally differentiated effector memory CD45RA+ cells. The assay was immunoSEQ multiplex PCR, and TCRdb's table has in-frame clones only and misses some. Of about 2.2 million clones in the sample, under 95% were seen once. CDR3 length equals 14 residues. Germline loops: CDR1 MNHEY, CDR2 SMNVEV (reference sequence). The V and J ends lost 2 bases and 1 base respectively, with 6 bases between them.

The V gene is TRBV27, the J gene TRBJ1-5; D unclear. Sequencing was done on a sample of naive CD8+ T cells from PBMCs. The origin of this receptor is a man between 18 and 29 years old in good health. Some clones in this sample may be carry-over from other donors' samples. In DNA form, the CDR3 reads TGTGCCAGCAGTTTAGGCAGCAGCAATCAGCCCCAGCATTTT. Protein sequence: CASSLGSSNQPQHF.